The T cell receptor beta chain under discussion was sequenced for a study of CD8+ T cells in alopecia areata. The CDR3 is 16 amino acids. Per the germline V gene, CDR1 is NNHDY and CDR2 is SYVADS. V shed 3 bases, J shed 1 base, and the junction held 5 bases outside the gene matches. Extracted from the samples, RNA was reverse transcribed into cDNA to serve as the sequencing template. The data were produced by immunoSEQ multiplex PCR, yet TCRdb's version contains in-frame clones alone and is incomplete. Listed for the sample are about 110,000 clones, none seen a single time. A word on this clone: Genes and germline are mouse. The read gets to within 4 residues of the CDR3 end, and the germline J gene fills in the rest. Other DNA sequences in this sample translate to the same CDR3.

The sequenced material came from lesional skin. The receptor comes from a C3H/HeJ mouse with alopecia areata. Mice of this strain are of MHC haplotype H2-k. The rearrangement links TRBV13-3 to TRBJ2-1; TRBD2 aligns across 9 bases. The sequenced CDR3 bases are TGTGCCAGCAGTGGCGGGACTGGGAAGAACTATGCT. This sequence encodes CASSGGTGKNYA. The full CDR3 protein reads CASSGGTGKNYAEQFF.